This TCR beta chain derives from a study of blood T cell repertoires in COVID-19. The wider study: The United States, Italy and Spain supplied acute and convalescent COVID-19 samples.

In the authors' methods: Researchers report that nucleated cell counts were estimated from reference gene primer amplification. Data came from immunoSEQ multiplex PCR; TCRdb stores just in-frame clones and leaves some out. That table supplies the V and J calls and clone size; D and trimming were determined from the DNA. Here the sample spans hundreds of thousands of clones, nearly 90% being singletons. V was pared by 0 bases and J by 0 bases, with 9 bases between. The CDR3 consists of 16 residues. Germline CDR1 is SGHRS and CDR2 is YFSETQ. Those enrolled in Seattle joined during active infection and were followed longitudinally afterward.

Sequenced sample: peripheral blood. The chain recombines TRBV5-1 with TRBJ1-4; unclear D gene. This clonotype was obtained from a man between 18 and 29 years old with COVID-19, enrolled during active disease. The CDR3 reads CASSLGQTSTNEKLFF. CDR3 in DNA: TGCGCCAGCAGCTTGGGTCAGACATCAACTAATGAAAAACTGTTTTTT.